The 9 T cell receptor beta chains in this list originate from one sample, sequenced in a study of tumor-infiltrating lymphocytes in primary liver carcinoma. RNA was extracted from whole blood without cell sorting, alongside germline DNA. Using a constant-region primer together with ProtoScript II reverse transcriptase, TCR beta cDNA was made from about 490 ng of total RNA. Amplification in three nested multiplex PCR rounds with slightly modified ARM-PCR gave rise to TCR beta libraries. The first two PCR rounds, around 10 cycles each, used TRBV1-TRBV30 forward primers and a C-beta reverse primer. TCRdb processed the multiplex PCR reads anew with MiXCR; each CDR3 protein has one entry. The data contain approximately 340,000 distinct CDR3 sequences, about two thirds of them singletons. The sequencing sample was made of peripheral blood. The source is a man aged 35 to 55 with primary liver carcinoma and hepatitis B virus infection.

The CDR3 coding sequence is TGTGCCAGCAGTTTCCGGGGCAGGTCCTACGAGCAGTACTTC. Translating it yields CASSFRGRSYEQYF. The rearrangement uses TRBV28 and TRBJ2-7; either TRBD1 or TRBD2 may fit D (5 bases each). The V end lost 3 bases, the J end lost 1 base, and 10 bases lay between the germline ends. This CDR3 has 14 amino acids. Germline CDR1 MDHEN, CDR2 SYDVKM.

This clonotype was found once. The chain carries TRBV11-2 and TRBJ2-1; D not certain. This CDR3 has 14 residues. CDR1 SGHAT and CDR2 FQNNGV come from the germline V gene. V was trimmed by 2 bases and J by 9 bases, leaving 14 bases between them. Here the CDR3 reads CASSLYRLVAEQFF. CDR3 nucleotides: TGTGCCAGCAGCTTATACCGCCTAGTTGCTGAGCAGTTCTTC.

About this clonotype itself: Just one base apart from a much larger clone, this may be a read error. The V gene is TRBV6-1, the J gene TRBJ1-1; D is ambiguous. Looked up from germline, CDR1 is MNHNS and CDR2 is SASEGT. The CDR3 has 11 residues. V was cut by 11 bases and J by 0 bases, with 7 bases left in between. The chain's CDR3 is CACSVNTEAFF. The CDR3 coding sequence is TGTGCCTGTTCAGTGAACACTGAAGCTTTCTTT.

In regard to this clonotype: A single base separates this from a much larger clone, so it may be a read error. This chain links TRBV12-3 or TRBV12-4 with TRBJ2-1, with D possibly TRBD1 on 6 matching bases. The CDR3 length is 14 residues. Trimming removed 5 bases at V and 10 bases at J, with 18 bases between. Here the CDR3 reads CASSPGQRFGEQFF. Written as DNA, the CDR3 is TGTGCCAGCAGTCCTGGACAGCGTTTTGGCGAGCAGTTCTTC.

This clonotype was seen repeatedly, ten times or more. The chain employs TRBV11-2 and TRBJ2-7, with no clear D. The V end was cut by 2 bases, the J end by 1 base, with 6 bases between. Per the germline V gene, CDR1 is SGHAT and CDR2 is FQNNGV. The CDR3 runs to 13 residues. The DNA for the CDR3 is TGTGCCAGCAGCTTAATCCGTTCCTACGAGCAGTACTTC. This codes for CASSLIRSYEQYF.

As for this clonotype: It may be a read error: a sequence one base away is much more abundant. This chain connects TRBV10-3 to TRBJ1-1, with a weak D call TRBD1 (5 bases). Germline V gives CDR1 ENHRY, CDR2 SYGVKD. The CDR3 contains 12 residues. V lost 7 bases and J lost 1, with 7 bases in between. The chain's CDR3 is CAIIGQNTEAFF. CDR3 nucleotide sequence: TGTGCCATCATTGGACAGAACACTGAAGCTTTCTTT.

This clonotype has a count of ten or more. The chain has TRBV4-3 and TRBJ2-1; 13 bases are a match to TRBD2. The germline V gene has CDR1 LGHNA and CDR2 YSLEER. J gave up 7 bases and V 1 base, and 4 bases lay outside the gene matches. The CDR3 runs 16 residues. The CDR3 nucleotides read TGCGCCAGCAGCCAAGTGGGGACTAGCGGGATGAATGAGCAGTTCTTC. As protein: CASSQVGTSGMNEQFF.

Note on this clonotype: A much larger clonotype is one base distant, so this may be a read error. The gene calls are TRBV11-3 and TRBJ2-7, with 12 bases aligning to TRBD2. The germline CDR1 and CDR2 sequences are SGHNT and YENEEA. The CDR3 extends over 15 amino acids. Germline trimming cut 6 bases from V and 3 bases from J; bases unmatched to any gene: 6. The DNA of the CDR3 is TGTGCCAGCAGGCCGACTAGCGGGAGTAACTACGAGCAGTACTTC. This encodes CASRPTSGSNYEQYF.

Comments on this clonotype: A junction boundary mismatches the germline segment, possibly from a read error. This chain links TRBV11-2 with TRBJ2-1; possible D gene TRBD2, 6 bases. The CDR3 runs to 13 residues. Germline CDR1 is SGHAT and CDR2 is FQNNGV. The CDR3 spells CTSSAPGGGEQFF. The DNA of the CDR3 is TGTACCAGCAGCGCCCCCGGGGGTGGTGAGCAGTTCTTC.